What follows is one TCR beta chain and its context. Its matching antigen is unknown. The ends were cut back, 4 bases at V and 8 bases at J, with 18 bases in the middle. CDR1 and CDR2 (germline): SGHKS, YYEKEE (reference sequence). The CDR3 sequence is 14 residues long. Authors' analysis steps: Because ImmunoSEQ provided only junction sequences with no quality scores, the filtering differed. Repertoires were generated with immunoSEQ multiplex PCR, while TCRdb's copy carries only in-frame clones and drops some. The DNA was the basis for D and trimming; V, J and clone size are from that table. The table lists about 1 million clones, about 70% of them singletons. This entry is derived from a study of shared clonotypes between healthy human individuals. Overall study results and limits: A handful of donors showed sharing of approximately 5% of naive CD4 clonotypes.

The specimen sequenced was memory CD4+ T cells sorted from blood. Stated subset: CD45RA-negative fraction. The clonotype comes from a young man in good health. This rearrangement joins TRBV5-5 to TRBJ1-1, with D unclear. DNA for the CDR3: TGTGCCAGCAGCCGCGGACCGGCTACATTCGAAGCTTTCTTT. This codes for CASSRGPATFEAFF.